These 14 T cell receptor beta chains share one sample of origin, sequenced in a study of cytomegalovirus exposure and HLA in healthy donors. Vbeta (60) and Jbeta (13) primers were used in the PCR. Libraries were prepared by immunoSEQ multiplex PCR; TCRdb keeps only in-frame clonotypes and omits some of them. Of 110,000 to 150,000 clones listed, about 75% are singletons. The sequenced material came from PBMCs. The receptors come from a man in his 60s in good health and CMV-seronegative.

The chain links TRBV11-2 to TRBJ2-7; 12 positions agree with TRBD1. Per germline, CDR1 SGHAT and CDR2 FQNNGV. The CDR3 is made up of 20 amino acids. J lost 2 bases, V lost 0 bases, and 14 bases had no gene match. CDR3: CASSLEAGTGGAKNPYEQYF. CDR3 DNA sequence: TGTGCCAGCAGCTTAGAAGCCGGGACAGGGGGCGCGAAAAACCCCTACGAGCAGTACTTC.

The chain uses TRBV15 and TRBJ1-5; weak D call: TRBD1 (6 bases). Germline V gene lookup returns CDR1 LNHNV and CDR2 YYDKDF (reference sequence). The CDR3 consists of 14 residues. Trimming left V 7 bases short and J 7 bases short, with 17 bases between. CDR3 in DNA: TGTGCCACCAACCAGCTGTCTAGGGGGCAGCCCCAGCATTTT. Translated, it gives CATNQLSRGQPQHF.

The V and J genes are TRBV6-6 and TRBJ2-2, with D possibly TRBD1 on 6 matching bases. Trimming removed 1 base from V and 6 bases from J, with 15 bases in between. Germline V CDR1 and CDR2: MNHNY, SVGAGI (reference sequence). The CDR3 has 16 residues. Here the CDR3 DNA reads TGTGCCAGCAGTTACTGGCCAGGGGCAGATCCCGGGGAGCTGTTTTTT. This translates into CASSYWPGADPGELFF.

The chain recombines TRBV29-1 with TRBJ2-7; D may be TRBD1 (6 bases). Trimming pared 4 bases from V and 2 bases from J, leaving 15 bases between. The CDR3 has 14 amino acids. Per germline, CDR1 SQVTM and CDR2 ANQGSEA. In DNA form, the CDR3 reads TGCAGCGTTGGACCGAGGGCAGGGGCCTACGAGCAGTACTTC. Its protein product is CSVGPRAGAYEQYF.

The rearrangement joins TRBV7-7 to TRBJ2-3, with 10 bases aligning to TRBD2. This CDR3 region has 14 residues. Germline lookup yields CDR1 SSHAT and CDR2 FNYEAQ (reference sequence). V lost 5 bases, J lost 6 bases, and 5 bases stayed unmatched. In DNA, the CDR3 is TGTGCCAGCAGCAAGGGGACTAGCGCGGATACGCAGTATTTT. Protein product: CASSKGTSADTQYF. Full variable domain (rest looked up from reference TRBV7-7 and TRBJ2-3): GAGVSQSPRYKVTKRGQDVTLRCDPISSHATLYWYQQALGQGPEFLTYFNYEAQPDKSGLPSDRFSAERPEGSISTLTIQRTEQRDSAMYRCASSKGTSADTQYFGPGTRLTVL.

The CDR3 sequence: CASSLRGGYGYTF. The DNA of the CDR3 is TGTGCCAGCAGCTTACGGGGGGGCTATGGCTACACCTTC. The chain recombines TRBV11-3 with TRBJ1-2, with D perhaps matching TRBD1 (5 bases). Germline V gene lookup returns CDR1 SGHNT and CDR2 YENEEA. V gave up 2 bases and J gave up 4 bases, with 8 bases separating them. This CDR3 region has 13 residues.

This clone came up a few times. This chain links TRBV27 with TRBJ1-1, with TRBD1 identical over 9 bases. V shed 3 bases and J 1 base; nucleotides not matched to a gene: 3. The CDR3 covers 15 residues. CDR1 and CDR2 from the germline V gene are MNHEY and SMNVEV (reference sequence). In DNA, the CDR3 is TGTGCCAGCAGTTTCGCGGGACAGGGGAACACTGAAGCTTTCTTT. Amino acids: CASSFAGQGNTEAFF.

In this sample, this clone turned up once. The V call is TRBV7-9, the J call TRBJ1-1; D might be TRBD1 (6 bases). The length of the CDR3 is 15 residues. Trimming cost V 1 base and J 3 bases, with 12 bases left between them. Germline-derived CDR1 and CDR2 are SEHNR and FQNEAQ (reference sequence). The CDR3 region is CASSLDTGWDTEAFF. The CDR3 DNA follows: TGTGCCAGCAGCTTAGATACAGGGTGGGACACTGAAGCTTTCTTT.

This clone has just a few counts. The chain employs TRBV10-1 and TRBJ1-2; TRBD1 matches at 7 bases. CDR3 length: 13 residues. V gave up 6 bases and J gave up 5 bases; unmatched junction bases: 6. Germline V gene lookup returns CDR1 WNHNN and CDR2 SYGVQD (reference sequence). The CDR3 loop is CASSRDREYGYTF. The CDR3, as DNA: TGCGCCAGCAGCCGCGACAGGGAGTATGGCTACACCTTC.

A single count supports this clone. The rearrangement joins TRBV5-1 to TRBJ2-1; 7 bases are shared with TRBD1. CDR1 and CDR2 from the germline V gene are SGHRS and YFSETQ. The CDR3 has 17 residues. V trimming: 3 bases; J trimming: 7 bases; junction bases outside the gene matches: 16. The CDR3 nucleotides read TGCGCCAGCAGCTACTGGTATACAGGGGAAATTTCGAATGAGCAGTTCTTC. This sequence encodes CASSYWYTGEISNEQFF. The whole variable domain, remainder taken from reference TRBV5-1 and TRBJ2-1, is KAGVTQTPRYLIKTRGQQVTLSCSPISGHRSVSWYQQTPGQGLQFLFEYFSETQRNKGNFPGRFSGRQFSNSRSEMNVSTLELGDSALYLCASSYWYTGEISNEQFFGPGTRLTVL.

As regards this clone: Other DNA sequences in this specimen translate into the identical CDR3. The J gene is TRBJ1-5, the V gene TRBV7-3; D ambiguous. V lost 2 bases and J lost 3, with 5 bases in between. CDR1 is SGHTA and CDR2 is FQGTGA in the germline V gene. This CDR3 region has 13 residues. The CDR3 sequence: CASSLGVNQPQHF. DNA of the CDR3: TGTGCCAGCAGCTTAGGAGTCAATCAGCCCCAGCATTTT.

This chain joins TRBV7-2 and TRBJ2-7; no definite D call. Germline CDR1 reads SGHTA; CDR2 reads FQGNSA. CDR3 length: 14 residues. V lost 3 bases to trimming and J lost 0 bases, with 9 bases between them. The CDR3 region has the DNA TGTGCCAGCAGCTTGAGTAGGAGCTCCTACGAGCAGTACTTC. Residues: CASSLSRSSYEQYF.

This clone has a single count. The genes are TRBV11-2 and TRBJ1-1, with D uncertain. Germline V gene lookup returns CDR1 SGHAT and CDR2 FQNNGV. Trimming took off 0 bases at V and 3 bases at J, with 14 bases between the two ends. This CDR3 comprises 16 residues. CDR3 protein: CASSLDSPGWDTEAFF. The CDR3 DNA is TGTGCCAGCAGCTTAGATAGTCCGGGTTGGGACACTGAAGCTTTCTTT.

The chain recombines TRBV9 with TRBJ2-1; D is unclear. Germline V gives CDR1 SGDLS, CDR2 YYNGEE. The CDR3 runs to 12 residues. Trimming stripped 3 bases from V and 15 bases from J, with 16 bases between. CDR3: CASSANSPPLFF. CDR3 nucleotide sequence: TGTGCCAGCAGCGCCAACAGCCCCCCCCTGTTCTTC.